This T cell receptor (beta chain) comes out of a study of cytomegalovirus exposure and HLA in healthy donors. Study-level findings and limits: A few CMV-associated chains were confirmed in vitro to be specific for CMV antigens.

In regard to this clone: Its antigen is not identified.

Every donor was a healthy person donating bone marrow. Amplification used 60 Vbeta primers and 13 Jbeta primers. This table comes from immunoSEQ multiplex PCR, and its TCRdb copy is limited to in-frame clones, with some not included. This table holds roughly 120,000 clones, more than 65% found once. Trimming took 6 bases from V and 14 from J; bases not matched to a gene: 9. Germline loops: CDR1 DFQATT, CDR2 SNEGSKA (reference sequence). The CDR3 covers 11 residues. Sequencing used PBMCs. The gene calls are TRBV20-1 and TRBJ2-3; 9 bases align to TRBD2. This TCR derives from a woman between 18 and 29 years old in good health and CMV-seronegative. In DNA, the CDR3 is TGCAGTGCCCAAGCGGGGGGCCCCTGGTATTTT. This gives the protein CSAQAGGPWYF.